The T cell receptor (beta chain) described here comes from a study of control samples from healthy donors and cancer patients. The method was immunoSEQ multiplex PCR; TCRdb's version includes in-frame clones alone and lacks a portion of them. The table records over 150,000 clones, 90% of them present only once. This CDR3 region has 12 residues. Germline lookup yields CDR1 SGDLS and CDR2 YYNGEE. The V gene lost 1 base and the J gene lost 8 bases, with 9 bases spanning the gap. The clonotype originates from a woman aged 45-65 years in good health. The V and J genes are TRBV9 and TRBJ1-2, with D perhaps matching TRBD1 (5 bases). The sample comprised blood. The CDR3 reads CASSVPGYGYTF. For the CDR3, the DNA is TGTGCCAGCAGCGTACCAGGGTACGGCTACACCTTC.